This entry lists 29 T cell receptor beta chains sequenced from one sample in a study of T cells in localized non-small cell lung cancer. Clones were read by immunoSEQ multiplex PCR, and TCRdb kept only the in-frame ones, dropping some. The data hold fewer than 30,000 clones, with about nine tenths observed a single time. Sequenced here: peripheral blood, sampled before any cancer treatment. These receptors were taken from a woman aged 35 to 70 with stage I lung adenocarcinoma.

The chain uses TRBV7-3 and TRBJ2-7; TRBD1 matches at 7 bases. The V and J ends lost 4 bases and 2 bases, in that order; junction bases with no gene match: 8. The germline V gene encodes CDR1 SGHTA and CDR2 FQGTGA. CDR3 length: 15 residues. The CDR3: CASSSTSGQTYEQYF. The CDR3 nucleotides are TGTGCCAGCAGCTCCACATCGGGACAGACCTACGAGCAGTACTTC.

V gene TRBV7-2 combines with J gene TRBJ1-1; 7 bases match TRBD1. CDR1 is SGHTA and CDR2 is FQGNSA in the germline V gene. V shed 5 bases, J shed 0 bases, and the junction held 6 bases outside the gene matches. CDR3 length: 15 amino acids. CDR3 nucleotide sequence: TGTGCCAGCAGCGACAGGGTTTGGGTGAACACTGAAGCTTTCTTT. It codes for CASSDRVWVNTEAFF.

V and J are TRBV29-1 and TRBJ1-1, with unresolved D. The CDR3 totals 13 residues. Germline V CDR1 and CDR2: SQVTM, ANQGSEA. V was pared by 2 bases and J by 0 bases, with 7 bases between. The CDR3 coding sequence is TGCAGCGTTGAACCCAGCATGAACACTGAAGCTTTCTTT. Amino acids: CSVEPSMNTEAFF.

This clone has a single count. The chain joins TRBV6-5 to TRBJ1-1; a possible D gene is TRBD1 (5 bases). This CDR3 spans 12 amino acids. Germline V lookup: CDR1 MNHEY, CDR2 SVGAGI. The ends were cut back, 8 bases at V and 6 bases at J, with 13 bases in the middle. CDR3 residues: CASGRGRSEAFF. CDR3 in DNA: TGTGCCAGCGGTAGGGGACGGTCTGAAGCTTTCTTT.

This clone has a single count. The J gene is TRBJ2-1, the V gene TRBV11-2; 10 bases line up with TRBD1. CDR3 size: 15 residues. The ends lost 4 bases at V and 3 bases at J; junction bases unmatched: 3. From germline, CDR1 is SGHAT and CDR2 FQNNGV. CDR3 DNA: TGTGCCAGCAGCTCCGACAGGGGGCACTACAATGAGCAGTTCTTC. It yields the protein CASSSDRGHYNEQFF.

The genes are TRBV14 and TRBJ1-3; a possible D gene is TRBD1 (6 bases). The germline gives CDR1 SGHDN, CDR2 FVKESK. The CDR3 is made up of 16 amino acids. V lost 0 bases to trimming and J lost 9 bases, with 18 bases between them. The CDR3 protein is CASSQDSTARGRTIYF. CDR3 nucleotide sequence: TGTGCCAGCAGCCAAGATAGTACGGCCAGGGGCCGCACCATATATTTT.

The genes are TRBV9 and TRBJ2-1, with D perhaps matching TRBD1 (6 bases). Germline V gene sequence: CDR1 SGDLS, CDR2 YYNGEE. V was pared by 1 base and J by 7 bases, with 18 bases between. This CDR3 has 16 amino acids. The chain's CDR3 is CASSVSSYDRKNEQFF. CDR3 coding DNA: TGTGCCAGCAGCGTAAGTTCGTACGACAGGAAGAATGAGCAGTTCTTC.

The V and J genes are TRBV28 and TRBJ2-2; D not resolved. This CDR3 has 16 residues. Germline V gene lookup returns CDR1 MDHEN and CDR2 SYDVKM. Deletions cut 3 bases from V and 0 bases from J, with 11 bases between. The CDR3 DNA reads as TGTGCCAGCAGTTTTTCAGCAGATACGAACACCGGGGAGCTGTTTTTT. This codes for CASSFSADTNTGELFF.

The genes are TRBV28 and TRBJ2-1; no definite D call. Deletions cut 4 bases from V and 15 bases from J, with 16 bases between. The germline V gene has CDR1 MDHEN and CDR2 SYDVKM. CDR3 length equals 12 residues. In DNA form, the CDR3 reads TGTGCCAGCAGTTACCCGAAAGGCCCACGGTTCTTC. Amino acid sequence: CASSYPKGPRFF.

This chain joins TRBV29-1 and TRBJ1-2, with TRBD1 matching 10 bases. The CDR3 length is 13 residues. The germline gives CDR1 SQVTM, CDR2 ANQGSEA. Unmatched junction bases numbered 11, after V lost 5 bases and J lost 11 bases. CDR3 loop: CSVFATGGGKYTF. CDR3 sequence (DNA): TGCAGCGTTTTCGCGACAGGGGGCGGGAAGTACACCTTC.

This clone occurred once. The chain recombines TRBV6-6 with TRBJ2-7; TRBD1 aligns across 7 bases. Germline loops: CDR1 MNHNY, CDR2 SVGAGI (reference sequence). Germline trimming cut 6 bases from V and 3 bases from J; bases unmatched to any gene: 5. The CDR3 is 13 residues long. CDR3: CASRRQGDYEQYF. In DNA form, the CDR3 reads TGTGCCAGCAGGCGACAGGGCGACTACGAGCAGTACTTC.

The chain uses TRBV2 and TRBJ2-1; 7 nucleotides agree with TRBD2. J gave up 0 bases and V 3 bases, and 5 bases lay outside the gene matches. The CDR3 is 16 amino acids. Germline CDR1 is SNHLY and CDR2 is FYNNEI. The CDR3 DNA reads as TGTGCCAGCAGTGAGGTAAGCGGGGTCTCCTACAATGAGCAGTTCTTC. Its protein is CASSEVSGVSYNEQFF.

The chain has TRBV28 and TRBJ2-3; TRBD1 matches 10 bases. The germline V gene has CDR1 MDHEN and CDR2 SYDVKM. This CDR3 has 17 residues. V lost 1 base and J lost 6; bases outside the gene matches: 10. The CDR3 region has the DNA TGTGCCAGCAGTTTATTGGGGACAGGGGCGCGAGGGGATACGCAGTATTTT. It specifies CASSLLGTGARGDTQYF.

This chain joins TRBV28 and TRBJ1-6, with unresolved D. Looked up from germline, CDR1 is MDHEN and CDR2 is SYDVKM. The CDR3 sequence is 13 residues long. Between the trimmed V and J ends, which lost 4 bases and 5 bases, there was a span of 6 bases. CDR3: CASSSPDNSPLHF. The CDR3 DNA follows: TGTGCCAGCAGTTCCCCAGATAATTCACCCCTCCACTTT.

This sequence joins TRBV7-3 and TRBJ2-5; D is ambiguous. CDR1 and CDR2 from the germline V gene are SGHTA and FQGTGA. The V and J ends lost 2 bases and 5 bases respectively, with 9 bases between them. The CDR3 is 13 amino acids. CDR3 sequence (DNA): TGTGCCAGCAGCTTATCGATCGGGGAGACCCAGTACTTC. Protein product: CASSLSIGETQYF.

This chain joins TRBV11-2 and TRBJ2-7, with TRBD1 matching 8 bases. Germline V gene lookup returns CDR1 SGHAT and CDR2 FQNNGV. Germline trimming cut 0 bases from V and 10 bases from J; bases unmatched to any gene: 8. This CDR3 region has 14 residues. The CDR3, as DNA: TGTGCCAGCAGCTTAGACCCAGGGGGCTATTCCCAGTACTTC. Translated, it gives CASSLDPGGYSQYF.

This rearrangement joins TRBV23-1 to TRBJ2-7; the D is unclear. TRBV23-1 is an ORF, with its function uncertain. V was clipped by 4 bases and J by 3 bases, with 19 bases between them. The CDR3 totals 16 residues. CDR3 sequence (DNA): TGCGCCAGCAGTCCCCTTTTGAGTCCGGGTTTCTACGAGCAGTACTTC. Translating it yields CASSPLLSPGFYEQYF.

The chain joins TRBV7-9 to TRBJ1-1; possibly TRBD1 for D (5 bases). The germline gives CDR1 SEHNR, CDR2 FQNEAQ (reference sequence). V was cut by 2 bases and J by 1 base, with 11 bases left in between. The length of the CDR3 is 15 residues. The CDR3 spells CASSLISGRNTEAFF. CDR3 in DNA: TGTGCCAGCAGCTTAATATCGGGACGGAACACTGAAGCTTTCTTT.

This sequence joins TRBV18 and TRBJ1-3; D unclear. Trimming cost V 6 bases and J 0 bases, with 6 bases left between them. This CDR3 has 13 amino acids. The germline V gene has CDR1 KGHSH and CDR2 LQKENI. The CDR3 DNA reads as TGTGCCAGCTCCCCCAACTCTGGAAACACCATATATTTT. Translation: CASSPNSGNTIYF. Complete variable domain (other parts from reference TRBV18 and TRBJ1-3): NAGVMQNPRHLVRRRGQEARLRCSPMKGHSHVYWYRQLPEEGLKFMVYLQKENIIDESGMPKERFSAEFPKEGPSILRIQQVVRGDSAAYFCASSPNSGNTIYFGEGSWLTVV.

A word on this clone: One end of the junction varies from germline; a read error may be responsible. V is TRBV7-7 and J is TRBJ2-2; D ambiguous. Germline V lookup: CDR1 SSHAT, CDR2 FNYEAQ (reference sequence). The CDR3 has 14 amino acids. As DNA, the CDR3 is TGTGCTAGCAGCCCAACCGACTTTACCGGGGAGCTGTTTTTT. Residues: CASSPTDFTGELFF.

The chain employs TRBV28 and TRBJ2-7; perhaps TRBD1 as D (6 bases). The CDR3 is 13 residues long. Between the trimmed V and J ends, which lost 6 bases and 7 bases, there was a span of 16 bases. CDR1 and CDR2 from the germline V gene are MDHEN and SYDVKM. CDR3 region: CASRQDSRWEQYF. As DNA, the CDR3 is TGTGCCAGCAGACAGGACAGCCGCTGGGAGCAGTACTTC.

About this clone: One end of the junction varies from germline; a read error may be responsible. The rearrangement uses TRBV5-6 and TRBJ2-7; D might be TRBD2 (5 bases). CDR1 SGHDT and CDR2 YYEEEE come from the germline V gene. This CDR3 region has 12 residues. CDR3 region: CASSLDERGISF. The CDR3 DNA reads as TGTGCCAGCAGCTTGGATGAACGGGGAATCAGCTTC.

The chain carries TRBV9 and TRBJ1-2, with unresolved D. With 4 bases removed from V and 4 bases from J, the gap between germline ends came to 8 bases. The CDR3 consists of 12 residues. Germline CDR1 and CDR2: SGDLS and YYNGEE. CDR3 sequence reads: CASSRTFYGYTF. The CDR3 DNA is TGTGCCAGCAGCCGGACTTTCTATGGCTACACCTTC.

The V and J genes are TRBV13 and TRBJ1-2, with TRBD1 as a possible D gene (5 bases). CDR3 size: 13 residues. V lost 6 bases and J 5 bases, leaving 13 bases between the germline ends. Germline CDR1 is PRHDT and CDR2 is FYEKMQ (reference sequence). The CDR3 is CASRQAIGYGYTF. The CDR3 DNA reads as TGTGCCAGCAGACAGGCAATTGGGTATGGCTACACCTTC.

Written as DNA, the CDR3 is TGTGCCATAAAGGACAGGGAAGAGACCCAGTACTTC. Amino acids: CAIKDREETQYF. The J gene is TRBJ2-5, the V gene TRBV11-3; 8 nucleotides align to TRBD1. Germline-derived CDR1 and CDR2 are SGHNT and YENEEA. J gave up 3 bases and V 10 bases, and 4 bases lay outside the gene matches. This CDR3 is built from 12 residues.

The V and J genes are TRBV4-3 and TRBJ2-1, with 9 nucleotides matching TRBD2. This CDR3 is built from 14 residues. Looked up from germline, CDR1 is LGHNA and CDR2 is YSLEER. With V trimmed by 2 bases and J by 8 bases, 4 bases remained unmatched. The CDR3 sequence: CASSQLAGLDEQFF. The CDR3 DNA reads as TGCGCCAGCAGCCAACTAGCGGGGCTGGATGAGCAGTTCTTC.

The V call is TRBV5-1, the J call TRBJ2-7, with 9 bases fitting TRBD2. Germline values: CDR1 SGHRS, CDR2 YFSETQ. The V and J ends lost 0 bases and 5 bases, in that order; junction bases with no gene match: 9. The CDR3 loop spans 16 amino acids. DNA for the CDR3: TGCGCCAGCAGCTTGGATTATAGCGGGGGAGTTCACGAGCAGTACTTC. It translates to CASSLDYSGGVHEQYF.

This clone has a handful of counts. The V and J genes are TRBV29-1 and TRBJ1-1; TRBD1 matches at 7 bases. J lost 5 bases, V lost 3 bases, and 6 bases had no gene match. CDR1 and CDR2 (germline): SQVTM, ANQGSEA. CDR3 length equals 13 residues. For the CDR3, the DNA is TGCAGCGTTGATGAGGCAGGGGGGACTGAAGCTTTCTTT. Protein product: CSVDEAGGTEAFF.

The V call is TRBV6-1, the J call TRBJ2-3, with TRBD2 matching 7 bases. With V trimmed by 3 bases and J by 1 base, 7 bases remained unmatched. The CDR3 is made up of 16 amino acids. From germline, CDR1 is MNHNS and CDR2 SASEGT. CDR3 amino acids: CASSDPGGSGTDTQYF. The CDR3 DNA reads TGTGCCAGCAGTGACCCGGGGGGAAGTGGCACAGATACGCAGTATTTT.